Listed below are T cell receptor beta chains from one sample, sequenced in a study of Ad26.COV2.S vaccination and SARS-CoV-2 variants. Profiled with immunoSEQ multiplex PCR; TCRdb holds only in-frame clones, not every one. The table records about 350,000 clones, roughly 94% of them present only once. The sequencing used peripheral blood, collected after recovery from COVID-19. Receptors were obtained from a human donor who had recovered from COVID-19. CDR3s include the opening cysteine and the closing phenylalanine or tryptophan. The D gene is left open where the match is weak. Size is stated for part of the rows, as once, few or many counts, or as a class when the clone is expanded.

V gene,D gene,J gene,clone size,CDR3 protein,CDR3 DNA
TRBV19,-,TRBJ1-1,-,CASSMRAGRDAEAFF,TGTGCCAGTAGTATGAGGGCAGGCCGGGACGCTGAAGCTTTCTTT
TRBV7-6,-,TRBJ1-1,-,CASSLVPGGGGRNTEAFF,TGTGCCAGCAGCTTAGTTCCCGGGGGGGGCGGCAGGAACACTGAAGCTTTCTTT
TRBV7-2,TRBD2,TRBJ2-3,-,CASSNSGGADTQYF,TGTGCCAGCAGTAATAGCGGGGGGGCAGATACGCAGTATTTT
TRBV5-1,TRBD2,TRBJ2-3,-,CASSVGRGPADTQYF,TGCGCCAGCAGCGTGGGGAGGGGTCCCGCAGATACGCAGTATTTT
TRBV29-1,-,TRBJ2-5,-,CSVDEGPGSQYF,TGCAGCGTTGACGAGGGGCCGGGGTCCCAGTACTTC
TRBV5-4,TRBD2,TRBJ2-7,once,CASRRRSSGGQGAYEQYF,TGTGCCAGCAGACGTCGGTCTAGCGGGGGGCAGGGGGCCTACGAGCAGTACTTC
TRBV7-9,TRBD1,TRBJ1-5,-,CASSTGGSNQPQHF,TGTGCCAGCAGCACAGGGGGCTCTAATCAGCCCCAGCATTTT
TRBV11-2,TRBD1,TRBJ1-1,-,CASSVRRTGPNTEAFF,TGTGCCAGCAGCGTCCGGAGGACAGGGCCTAACACTGAAGCTTTCTTT
TRBV4-1,TRBD1,TRBJ2-3,-,CASSPPRTGEDTQYF,TGCGCCAGCAGCCCCCCCCGGACAGGGGAGGATACGCAGTATTTT
TRBV6-1,-,TRBJ1-3,-,CASSEAGTAGNTIYF,TGTGCCAGCAGTGAAGCGGGGACGGCTGGAAACACCATATATTTT
TRBV2,-,TRBJ1-2,-,CASSGVDRIYGYTF,TGTGCCAGCAGTGGAGTCGACAGGATCTATGGCTACACCTTC
TRBV7-2,-,TRBJ1-4,-,CASSLGVRRMDEEKLFF,TGTGCCAGCAGCTTAGGTGTCCGACGAATGGACGAGGAAAAACTGTTTTTT
TRBV27,TRBD1,TRBJ1-2,-,CASSPGTGGSGYTF,TGTGCCAGCAGCCCCGGGACAGGGGGGAGTGGCTACACCTTC
TRBV18,-,TRBJ1-2,-,CASSLEGEGYTF,TGTGCCAGCTCCCTGGAAGGGGAGGGCTACACCTTC
TRBV4-3,-,TRBJ1-2,-,CASSQDPGNNYGYTF,TGCGCCAGCAGCCAAGATCCCGGGAACAACTATGGCTACACCTTC
TRBV9,TRBD1,TRBJ2-2,-,CASSLGGSPLGGELFF,TGTGCCAGCTCCCTAGGGGGCTCCCCGCTAGGCGGGGAGCTGTTTTTT
TRBV6-2/TRBV6-3,-,TRBJ1-2,-,CASTPLGVGGYTF,TGTGCCAGCACCCCCTTGGGGGTCGGCGGCTACACCTTC
TRBV6-5,-,TRBJ1-6,-,CASSPRRGSPLHF,TGTGCCAGCAGTCCCCGGCGGGGGTCACCCCTCCACTTT
TRBV3-1/TRBV3-2,TRBD1,TRBJ1-2,-,CASSQEGQGGGYTF,TGTGCCAGCAGCCAAGAGGGACAGGGTGGCGGCTACACCTTC
TRBV5-4,-,TRBJ2-3,-,CASSLARGNTQYF,TGTGCCAGCAGCCTGGCTAGGGGAAATACGCAGTATTTT
TRBV5-4,TRBD2,TRBJ2-1,-,CASSLPSGGAFNEQFF,TGTGCCAGCAGCTTACCTAGCGGGGGGGCCTTCAATGAGCAGTTCTTC
TRBV11-2,TRBD1,TRBJ1-1,-,CASSLQGENTEAFF,TGTGCCAGCAGCTTACAGGGGGAGAACACTGAAGCTTTCTTT
TRBV6-5,-,TRBJ1-6,-,CASHRGRNNSPLHF,TGTGCCAGCCACCGGGGCAGGAATAATTCACCCCTCCACTTT
TRBV6-2/TRBV6-3,-,TRBJ1-5,-,CASSYGPGRSNQPQHF,TGTGCCAGCAGTTACGGGCCCGGGCGGAGCAATCAGCCCCAGCATTTT
TRBV6-5,-,TRBJ1-1,-,CASSYSGKPEAFF,TGTGCCAGCAGTTACTCTGGGAAGCCTGAAGCTTTCTTT
TRBV7-2,-,TRBJ2-5,-,CASSPNVVGETQYF,TGTGCCAGCAGCCCAAATGTGGTCGGGGAGACCCAGTACTTC
TRBV7-2,-,TRBJ2-7,-,CASSLALSETYEQYF,TGTGCCAGCAGCTTAGCATTATCAGAAACCTACGAGCAGTACTTC
TRBV6-2/TRBV6-3,TRBD1,TRBJ1-1,-,CASSHTGTGLNTEAFF,TGTGCCAGCAGCCACACCGGGACAGGGTTGAACACTGAAGCTTTCTTT
TRBV6-2/TRBV6-3,-,TRBJ2-7,-,CASSYTIHEQYF,TGTGCCAGCAGTTACACAATCCACGAGCAGTACTTC
TRBV6-5,-,TRBJ2-5,-,CASSSPGRETQYF,TGTGCCAGCAGTAGCCCAGGGAGAGAGACCCAGTACTTC
TRBV25-1,-,TRBJ2-6,-,CASSHRGSGANVLTF,TGTGCCAGCAGTCATAGGGGATCCGGGGCCAACGTCCTGACTTTC
TRBV5-4,TRBD2,TRBJ2-5,-,CASSLSGGTGETQYF,TGTGCCAGCAGCCTTAGCGGGGGGACGGGGGAGACCCAGTACTTC
TRBV20-1,-,TRBJ2-1,-,CSVYRDTEQFF,TGCAGTGTCTATCGGGACACCGAGCAGTTCTTC
TRBV6-2/TRBV6-3,-,TRBJ2-1,-,CASSITGHNYNEQFF,TGTGCCAGCAGTATAACGGGACATAATTACAATGAGCAGTTCTTC
TRBV19,TRBD1,TRBJ1-2,-,CASWGQADGYTF,TGTGCCAGCTGGGGACAGGCCGATGGCTACACCTTC
TRBV4-1,-,TRBJ1-6,-,CASSYRESSYNSPLHF,TGCGCCAGCAGCTACAGGGAAAGCTCCTATAATTCACCCCTCCACTTT
TRBV18,TRBD2,TRBJ2-7,-,CASSPRLAGGPAEQYF,TGTGCCAGCTCACCACGACTAGCGGGGGGCCCAGCCGAGCAGTACTTC
TRBV19,-,TRBJ1-2,-,CASSCWAGKYGYTF,TGTGCCAGTAGTTGCTGGGCTGGTAAGTATGGCTACACCTTC
TRBV7-2,-,TRBJ1-2,-,CASSLANGEGYTF,TGTGCCAGCAGCTTAGCCAACGGCGAAGGCTACACCTTC
TRBV6-2/TRBV6-3,TRBD2,TRBJ2-1,-,CASSGTSGGYNEQFF,TGTGCCAGCAGTGGGACTAGCGGGGGGTACAATGAGCAGTTCTTC
TRBV9,TRBD2,TRBJ2-1,-,CASSVILGGEQFF,TGTGCCAGCAGCGTAATTCTGGGAGGGGAGCAGTTCTTC
TRBV5-4,TRBD1,TRBJ2-7,-,CASSLGDRGSYEQYF,TGTGCCAGCAGCTTAGGGGACAGGGGTTCCTACGAGCAGTACTTC
TRBV19,-,TRBJ1-1,-,CASSPGLEAFF,TGTGCCAGTAGTCCGGGCCTAGAAGCTTTCTTT
TRBV9,-,TRBJ1-1,-,CASGLQGGTEAFF,TGTGCCAGCGGTTTACAGGGTGGCACTGAAGCTTTCTTT
TRBV9,TRBD1,TRBJ1-6,-,CASSYGTGRENSPLHF,TGTGCCAGCAGTTACGGGACAGGGCGAGAGAATTCACCCCTCCACTTT
TRBV19,-,TRBJ1-1,-,CASSITQGTAEAFF,TGTGCCAGTAGTATAACGCAGGGGACGGCCGAAGCTTTCTTT
TRBV7-8,-,TRBJ2-3,-,CASSPQFGRDTQYF,TGTGCCAGCAGCCCACAATTTGGTCGAGATACGCAGTATTTT
TRBV2,-,TRBJ1-6,-,CASSENRNSPLHF,TGTGCCAGCAGTGAAAACAGAAATTCACCCCTCCACTTT
TRBV27,-,TRBJ2-7,-,CASRGGYEQYF,TGTGCCAGCAGGGGGGGTTACGAGCAGTACTTC
TRBV19,-,TRBJ1-5,-,CASSIRPPGEPQHF,TGTGCCAGTAGTATTCGCCCCCCGGGAGAGCCCCAGCATTTT
TRBV27,TRBD1,TRBJ1-1,once,CASSSRDRGLSAFF,TGTGCCAGCAGTTCCCGGGACAGGGGGCTCTCAGCTTTCTTT
TRBV27,TRBD1,TRBJ2-2,-,CASRTGDTGELFF,TGTGCCAGCCGGACAGGGGATACCGGGGAACTGTTTTTT
TRBV12-5,TRBD2,TRBJ2-7,-,CASGSNPGLQYF,TGTGCTAGTGGTTCGAACCCGGGACTACAGTACTTC
TRBV11-1,-,TRBJ1-1,once,CASSLDRTEAFF,TGTGCCAGCAGCTTAGACCGAACTGAAGCTTTCTTT